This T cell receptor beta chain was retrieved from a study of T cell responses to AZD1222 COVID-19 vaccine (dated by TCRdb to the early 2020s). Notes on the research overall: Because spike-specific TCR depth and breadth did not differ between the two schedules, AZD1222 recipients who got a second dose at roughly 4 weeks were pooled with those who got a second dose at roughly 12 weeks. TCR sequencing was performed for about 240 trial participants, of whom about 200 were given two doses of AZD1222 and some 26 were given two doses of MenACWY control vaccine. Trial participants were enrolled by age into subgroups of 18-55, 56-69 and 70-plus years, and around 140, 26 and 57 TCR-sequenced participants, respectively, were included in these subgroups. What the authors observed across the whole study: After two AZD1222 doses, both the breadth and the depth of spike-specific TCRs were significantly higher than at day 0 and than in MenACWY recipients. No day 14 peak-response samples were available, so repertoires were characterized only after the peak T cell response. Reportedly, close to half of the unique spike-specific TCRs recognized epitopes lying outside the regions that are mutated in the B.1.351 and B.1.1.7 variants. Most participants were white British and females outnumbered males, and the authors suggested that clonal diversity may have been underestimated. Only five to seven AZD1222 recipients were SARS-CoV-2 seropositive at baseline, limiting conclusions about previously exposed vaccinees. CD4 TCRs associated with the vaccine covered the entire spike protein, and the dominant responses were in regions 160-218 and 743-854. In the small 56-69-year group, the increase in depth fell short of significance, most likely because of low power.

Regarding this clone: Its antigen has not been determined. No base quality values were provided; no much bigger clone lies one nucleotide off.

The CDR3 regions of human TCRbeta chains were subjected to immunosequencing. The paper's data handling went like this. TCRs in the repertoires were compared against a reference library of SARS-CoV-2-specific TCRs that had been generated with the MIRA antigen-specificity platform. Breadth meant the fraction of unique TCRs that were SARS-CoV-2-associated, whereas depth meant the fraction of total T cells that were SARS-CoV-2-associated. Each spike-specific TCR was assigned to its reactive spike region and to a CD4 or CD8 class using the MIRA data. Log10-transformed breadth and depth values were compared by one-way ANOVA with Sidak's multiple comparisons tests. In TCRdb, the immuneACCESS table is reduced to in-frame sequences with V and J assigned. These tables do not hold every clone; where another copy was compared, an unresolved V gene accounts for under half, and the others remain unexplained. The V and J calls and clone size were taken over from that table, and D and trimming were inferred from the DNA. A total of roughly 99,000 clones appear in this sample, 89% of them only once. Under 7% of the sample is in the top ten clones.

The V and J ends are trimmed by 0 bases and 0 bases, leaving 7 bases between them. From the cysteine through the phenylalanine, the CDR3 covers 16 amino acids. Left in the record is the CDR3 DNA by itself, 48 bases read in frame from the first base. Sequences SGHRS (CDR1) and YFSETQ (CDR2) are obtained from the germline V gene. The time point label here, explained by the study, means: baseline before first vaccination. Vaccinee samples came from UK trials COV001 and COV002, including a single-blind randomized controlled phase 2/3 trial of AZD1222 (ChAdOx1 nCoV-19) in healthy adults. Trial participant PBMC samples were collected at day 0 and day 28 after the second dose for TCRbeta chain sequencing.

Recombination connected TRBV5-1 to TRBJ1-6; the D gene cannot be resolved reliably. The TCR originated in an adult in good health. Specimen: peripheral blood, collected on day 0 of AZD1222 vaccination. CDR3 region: CASSLAISSYNSPLHF. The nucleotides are TGCGCCAGCAGCTTGGCCATTAGCTCCTATAATTCACCCCTCCACTTT. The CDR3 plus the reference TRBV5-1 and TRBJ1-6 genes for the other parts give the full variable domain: KAGVTQTPRYLIKTRGQQVTLSCSPISGHRSVSWYQQTPGQGLQFLFEYFSETQRNKGNFPGRFSGRQFSNSRSEMNVSTLELGDSALYLCASSLAISSYNSPLHFGNGTRLTVT.